This T cell receptor beta chain was captured in a study of blood T cell repertoires in COVID-19. Study-level background: Sites across the United States, Italy and Spain contributed samples from acute and convalescent COVID-19.

Original handling: How many nucleated cells were present was estimated from reference gene primer amplification. Some clones are missing from TCRdb's copy, which holds only in-frame ones; the method was immunoSEQ multiplex PCR. V and J calls and clone size are as listed in that table; D and trimming were resolved from the DNA. The sample lists about 74,000 clones; 90% were seen once. This TCR was recovered from a woman between 50 and 59 years old in a cohort sampled during active COVID-19. Sequences were obtained from peripheral blood.

CDR3 bases: TGTGCCAGCAGCTCCCATACCGGGACAGATAACTATGGCTACACCTTC. It codes for CASSSHTGTDNYGYTF. The chain couples TRBV5-4 to TRBJ1-2, with 7 positions matching TRBD1. CDR1 SGHNT and CDR2 YYREEE come from the germline V gene (reference sequence). After removal of 3 bases from V and 1 base from J, the junction contained 9 bases not matched to a gene. This CDR3 has 16 residues.